This T cell receptor beta chain was identified during a study of cytomegalovirus exposure and HLA in healthy donors. About the research overall: Early released data comprised around 80 million unique TCRs from HLA-typed donors.

Study-wide results and caveats: Evidence from a later analysis indicated that most CMV-associated TCR beta chains looked HLA-restricted. Across donors, presence/absence analyses took sequencing depth to be roughly uniform.

Vbeta (60) and Jbeta (13) primers were used in the PCR. TCRdb's table, derived via immunoSEQ multiplex PCR, lists solely in-frame clones and lacks some. Counted here are under 35,000 clones, less than 55% occurring once; the ten biggest clones make up under 2%. The CDR3 is 15 amino acids. Germline CDR1 is SGHDN and CDR2 is FVKESK. V lost 4 bases to trimming and J lost 5 bases, with 15 bases between them. Note on this clone: Its antigen is not known.

This chain connects TRBV14 to TRBJ2-1; possible D gene TRBD2, 5 bases. This receptor was taken from a woman in her forties or fifties in good health and CMV-seronegative. Sequencing used PBMCs. Here the CDR3 DNA reads TGTGCCAGCAGCCTCCTGAACATGCGGGACAATGAGCAGTTCTTC. The encoded protein is CASSLLNMRDNEQFF.